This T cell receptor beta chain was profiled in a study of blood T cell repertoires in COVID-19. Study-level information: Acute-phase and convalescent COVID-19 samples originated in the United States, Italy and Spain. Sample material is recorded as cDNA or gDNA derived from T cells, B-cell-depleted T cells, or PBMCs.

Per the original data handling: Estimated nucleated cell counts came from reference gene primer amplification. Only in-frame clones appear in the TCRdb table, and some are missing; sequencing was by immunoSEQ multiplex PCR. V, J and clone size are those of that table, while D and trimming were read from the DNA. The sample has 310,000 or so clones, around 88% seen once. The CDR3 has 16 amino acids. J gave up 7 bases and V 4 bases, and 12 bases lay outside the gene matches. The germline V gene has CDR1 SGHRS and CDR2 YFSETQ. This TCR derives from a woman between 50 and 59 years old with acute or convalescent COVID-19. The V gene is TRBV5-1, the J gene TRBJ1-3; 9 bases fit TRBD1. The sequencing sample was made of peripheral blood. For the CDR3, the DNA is TGCGCCAGCAGCGAATCGACAGGGGGGTCTCGGAACACCATATATTTT. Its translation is CASSESTGGSRNTIYF.